The 4 T cell receptor beta chains presented below share a single source sample, sequenced in a study of lymphopenia after photon versus proton radiotherapy. Only in-frame clones appear in the TCRdb table, and some are missing; sequencing was by immunoSEQ multiplex PCR. The sample holds 50,000 to 70,000 clones; 87% are singletons and the top ten take over 10%. Sequenced material: peripheral blood, taken from a patient treated with proton-based radiotherapy. The receptor source for this set is a man older than 75 with esophageal cancer.

This sequence joins TRBV30 and TRBJ2-7, with D maybe TRBD1 (5 bases). CDR3 length equals 13 residues. The germline V gene encodes CDR1 GTSNPN and CDR2 SVGIG (reference sequence). Deletions cut 0 bases from V and 6 bases from J, with 12 bases between. CDR3: CAWSVTLDSEQYF. The CDR3 region has the DNA TGTGCCTGGAGTGTAACTCTAGACAGCGAGCAGTACTTC.

The V and J genes are TRBV6-5 and TRBJ1-1; D not resolved. V was pared by 4 bases and J by 0 bases, with 6 bases between. The germline V gene encodes CDR1 MNHEY and CDR2 SVGAGI. The CDR3 runs to 13 residues. The CDR3 spells CASSWNMNTEAFF. CDR3 coding DNA: TGTGCCAGCAGTTGGAATATGAACACTGAAGCTTTCTTT.

The chain links TRBV2 to TRBJ2-3, with TRBD2 as a possible D gene (6 bases). Trimming cost V 1 base and J 1 base, with 9 bases left between them. Germline loops: CDR1 SNHLY, CDR2 FYNNEI. The CDR3 is made up of 15 amino acids. CDR3 sequence: CASSEGGEGTDTQYF. The CDR3 region has the DNA TGTGCCAGCAGTGAAGGGGGGGAGGGCACAGATACGCAGTATTTT. The full variable domain, in which reference TRBV2 and TRBJ2-3 provide the parts outside the CDR3, is EPEVTQTPSHQVTQMGQEVILRCVPISNHLYFYWYRQILGQKVEFLVSFYNNEISEKSEIFDDQFSVERPDGSNFTLKIRSTKLEDSAMYFCASSEGGEGTDTQYFGPGTRLTVL.

The chain is built from TRBV7-9 and TRBJ1-3; 10 nucleotides align to TRBD1. J gave up 3 bases and V 5 bases, and 4 bases lay outside the gene matches. Per the germline V gene, CDR1 is SEHNR and CDR2 is FQNEAQ (reference sequence). The CDR3 totals 15 residues. The DNA for the CDR3 is TGTGCCAGCAGCATGACAGGGGGCAGTGGAAACACCATATATTTT. Its translation is CASSMTGGSGNTIYF.